This is a list of T cell receptor beta chains from one sample in a study of glioma-infiltrating T cells after dendritic cell vaccination. Profiled with immunoSEQ multiplex PCR; TCRdb holds only in-frame clones, not every one. The table includes more than 45,000 clones, 70% to 85% detected once. This specimen consisted of blood, obtained after dendritic cell vaccination. The receptors were sampled from a human donor with glioblastoma. Each CDR3 is given with its conserved first and last residue. Each record gives: D gene, V gene, J gene, clone size, CDR3 DNA, CDR3 protein. A D gene is named only where the DNA matches it firmly. Clone size is given for some rows only: seen once, a few or many times, or a class if the clone is expanded.

d_call: .; v_call: TRBV29-1; j_call: TRBJ2-7; clone_size: .; cdr3_nt: TGCAGCGTCTTTCTAGGACAATCCGAGCAGTACTTC; cdr3_aa: CSVFLGQSEQYF
d_call: TRBD1; v_call: TRBV7-2; j_call: TRBJ1-3; clone_size: few; cdr3_nt: TGTGCCAGCAGCCCCTGGACAGGCCGCTCTGGAAACACCATATATTTT; cdr3_aa: CASSPWTGRSGNTIYF
d_call: .; v_call: TRBV15; j_call: TRBJ2-3; clone_size: .; cdr3_nt: TGTGCCACCAGCAAGGGACTCCTCACAGATACGCAGTATTTT; cdr3_aa: CATSKGLLTDTQYF
d_call: .; v_call: TRBV18; j_call: TRBJ1-5; clone_size: .; cdr3_nt: TGTGCCAGCTCACCGGGAGACAAAAATCAGCCCCAGCATTTT; cdr3_aa: CASSPGDKNQPQHF
d_call: TRBD1; v_call: TRBV29-1; j_call: TRBJ2-5; clone_size: few; cdr3_nt: TGCAGCGCTGGGGACAGGGGTGAGACCCAGTACTTC; cdr3_aa: CSAGDRGETQYF
d_call: .; v_call: TRBV30; j_call: TRBJ2-2; clone_size: .; cdr3_nt: TGTGCCTGGAGCACAGGGAATGCCGGGGAGCTGTTTTTT; cdr3_aa: CAWSTGNAGELFF
d_call: TRBD1; v_call: TRBV7-9; j_call: TRBJ1-2; clone_size: .; cdr3_nt: TGTGCCAGCAGCAATCACAGGACAGGCCTTAACTATGGCTACACCTTC; cdr3_aa: CASSNHRTGLNYGYTF
d_call: .; v_call: TRBV5-4; j_call: TRBJ2-7; clone_size: once; cdr3_nt: TGTGCCAGCAGCTTCGGGCCCGGATCCCCGCGGGGCCAGTCCCACGAGCAGTACTTC; cdr3_aa: CASSFGPGSPRGQSHEQYF
d_call: TRBD1; v_call: TRBV2; j_call: TRBJ1-2; clone_size: .; cdr3_nt: TGTGCCAGCAGTGAACGTGGCAGGGGGCTAAAGGGCTACACCTTC; cdr3_aa: CASSERGRGLKGYTF
d_call: .; v_call: TRBV6-5; j_call: TRBJ1-3; clone_size: few; cdr3_nt: TGTGCCAGCAGTTCCCTGGGAGGTCATGCAGGAAACACCATATATTTT; cdr3_aa: CASSSLGGHAGNTIYF
d_call: TRBD2; v_call: TRBV28; j_call: TRBJ2-5; clone_size: .; cdr3_nt: TGTGCCAGCAGTGAGTTAGCGGGGGGCACAGAGACCCAGTACTTC; cdr3_aa: CASSELAGGTETQYF
d_call: .; v_call: TRBV19; j_call: TRBJ1-1; clone_size: .; cdr3_nt: TGTGCCAGTAGTATAGAGGCTGACGGGTTCACTGAAGCTTTCTTT; cdr3_aa: CASSIEADGFTEAFF
d_call: TRBD1; v_call: TRBV6-5; j_call: TRBJ2-7; clone_size: .; cdr3_nt: TGTGCCAGCAGAGTACAGGGGCTTTACTCCTACGAGCAGTACTTC; cdr3_aa: CASRVQGLYSYEQYF
d_call: TRBD1; v_call: TRBV2; j_call: TRBJ2-3; clone_size: .; cdr3_nt: TGTGCCAGCGGGACAGGGGGCACAGATACGCAGTATTTT; cdr3_aa: CASGTGGTDTQYF
d_call: .; v_call: TRBV9; j_call: TRBJ1-1; clone_size: .; cdr3_nt: TGTGCCAGCAGCCCCAAGCCCTCGATGAACACTGAAGCTTTCTTT; cdr3_aa: CASSPKPSMNTEAFF
d_call: .; v_call: TRBV4-2; j_call: TRBJ1-4; clone_size: .; cdr3_nt: TGTGCCAGCAGCCATAACAGGGAAACTAATGAAAAACTGTTTTTT; cdr3_aa: CASSHNRETNEKLFF
d_call: TRBD1; v_call: TRBV11-2; j_call: TRBJ1-4; clone_size: .; cdr3_nt: TGTGCCAGCAGCGAGGGGGACAGGACGCGGGATGAAAAACTGTTTTTT; cdr3_aa: CASSEGDRTRDEKLFF
d_call: TRBD1; v_call: TRBV29-1; j_call: TRBJ1-1; clone_size: .; cdr3_nt: TGCAGCGTTGAAATAGGGTCAGGGGGCGCGGGCGGTGAAGCTTTCTTT; cdr3_aa: CSVEIGSGGAGGEAFF
d_call: TRBD1; v_call: TRBV19; j_call: TRBJ1-5; clone_size: few; cdr3_nt: TGTGCCAGTAGCATTGCAGGGGGATTGGGCAATCAGCCCCAGCATTTT; cdr3_aa: CASSIAGGLGNQPQHF
d_call: .; v_call: TRBV7-9; j_call: TRBJ2-1; clone_size: once; cdr3_nt: TGTGCCAGCAGCCCGCTTACAAGGACAGAGAGCTCCTACAATGAGCAGTTCTTC; cdr3_aa: CASSPLTRTESSYNEQFF
d_call: .; v_call: TRBV5-1; j_call: TRBJ1-1; clone_size: .; cdr3_nt: TGCGCCAGCAGCATACTCCAAGACAGCACTGAAGCTTTCTTT; cdr3_aa: CASSILQDSTEAFF
d_call: TRBD1; v_call: TRBV30; j_call: TRBJ1-2; clone_size: .; cdr3_nt: TGTGCCTGGAGCGACAGGGAGGGCTACACCTTC; cdr3_aa: CAWSDREGYTF
d_call: .; v_call: TRBV7-2; j_call: TRBJ2-7; clone_size: .; cdr3_nt: TGTGCCAGCAGCTTAGGTGCCGGGGACGAGCAGTACTTC; cdr3_aa: CASSLGAGDEQYF
d_call: .; v_call: TRBV11-2; j_call: TRBJ2-7; clone_size: .; cdr3_nt: TGTGCCAGCAGCTCCATAGGGGGTTCCAGCTCCTACGAGCAGTACTTC; cdr3_aa: CASSSIGGSSSYEQYF
d_call: TRBD1; v_call: TRBV11-2; j_call: TRBJ1-2; clone_size: .; cdr3_nt: TGTGCCAGCAGCTTAACACGAGGGGGCGCATGGGGCTACACCTTC; cdr3_aa: CASSLTRGGAWGYTF
d_call: .; v_call: TRBV7-2; j_call: TRBJ2-7; clone_size: .; cdr3_nt: TGTGCCAGCAGCTTAGACGGGGGTTACGAGCAGTACTTC; cdr3_aa: CASSLDGGYEQYF
d_call: .; v_call: TRBV6-5; j_call: TRBJ2-3; clone_size: .; cdr3_nt: TGTGCCAGCAGTTCCAGGACTGCGAGCACAGATACGCAGTATTTT; cdr3_aa: CASSSRTASTDTQYF
d_call: .; v_call: TRBV19; j_call: TRBJ2-7; clone_size: .; cdr3_nt: TGTGCCAGTAGTATAGCACCGCACTACGAGCAGTACTTC; cdr3_aa: CASSIAPHYEQYF
d_call: TRBD1; v_call: TRBV5-1; j_call: TRBJ2-7; clone_size: once; cdr3_nt: TGCGCCAGCAGCGAGGAACGGACAGGGGAAATCTACGAGCAGTACTTC; cdr3_aa: CASSEERTGEIYEQYF
d_call: TRBD1; v_call: TRBV7-9; j_call: TRBJ2-5; clone_size: .; cdr3_nt: TGTGCCAGCAGCCCCCCGGGGGACAGGCCAACGGGGACCCAGTACTTC; cdr3_aa: CASSPPGDRPTGTQYF
d_call: TRBD1; v_call: TRBV5-1; j_call: TRBJ1-1; clone_size: .; cdr3_nt: TGCGCCAGCAGCTCCAACAGGGGCCTGAACACTGAAGCTTTCTTT; cdr3_aa: CASSSNRGLNTEAFF
d_call: .; v_call: TRBV19; j_call: TRBJ2-1; clone_size: .; cdr3_nt: TGTGCCAGTAGTCTACAACGGGGTAGCTGGGAGAGCTCCTACAATGAGCAGTTCTTC; cdr3_aa: CASSLQRGSWESSYNEQFF
d_call: .; v_call: TRBV6-1; j_call: TRBJ1-4; clone_size: few; cdr3_nt: TGTGCCAGCAGTGAAGTGGCGGGGGCGCGAGAAAAACTGTTTTTT; cdr3_aa: CASSEVAGAREKLFF
d_call: .; v_call: TRBV5-6; j_call: TRBJ2-3; clone_size: .; cdr3_nt: TGTGCCAGCAAGACGCGGGCGAGCACAGATACGCAGTATTTT; cdr3_aa: CASKTRASTDTQYF
d_call: TRBD2; v_call: TRBV5-4; j_call: TRBJ2-2; clone_size: .; cdr3_nt: TGTGCCAGCACCGCACTCCCCTTGGGGGGGGAAACCGGGGAGCTGTTTTTT; cdr3_aa: CASTALPLGGETGELFF
d_call: TRBD1; v_call: TRBV4-1; j_call: TRBJ1-5; clone_size: .; cdr3_nt: TGCGCCAGCAGGAGATCCGGGACAGGGGATCAGCCCCAGCATTTT; cdr3_aa: CASRRSGTGDQPQHF
d_call: .; v_call: TRBV6-5; j_call: TRBJ2-7; clone_size: .; cdr3_nt: TGTGCCAGCAGTACGGGGGTTTCCTCCTACGAGCAGTACTTC; cdr3_aa: CASSTGVSSYEQYF
d_call: .; v_call: TRBV7-2; j_call: TRBJ2-2; clone_size: .; cdr3_nt: TGTGCCAGCAGCTTATCACTTTCCGGGGAGCTGTTTTTT; cdr3_aa: CASSLSLSGELFF
d_call: .; v_call: TRBV7-3; j_call: TRBJ2-2; clone_size: .; cdr3_nt: TGTGCCAGCAGCTTAAACCAGGCTACCGGGGAGCTGTTTTTT; cdr3_aa: CASSLNQATGELFF
d_call: .; v_call: TRBV7-9; j_call: TRBJ1-1; clone_size: .; cdr3_nt: TGTGCCAGCAACTCAGGGGCGCTGAGTGAAGCTTTCTTT; cdr3_aa: CASNSGALSEAFF
d_call: TRBD1; v_call: TRBV28; j_call: TRBJ1-2; clone_size: .; cdr3_nt: TGTGCCAGCAGTTTAGCAGGGGGCTTGTGGGGCTACACCTTC; cdr3_aa: CASSLAGGLWGYTF
d_call: TRBD1; v_call: TRBV19; j_call: TRBJ1-5; clone_size: .; cdr3_nt: TGTGCCAGTAGCCGGGGGACAGAGAGCAATCAGCCCCAGCATTTT; cdr3_aa: CASSRGTESNQPQHF
d_call: .; v_call: TRBV29-1; j_call: TRBJ1-3; clone_size: .; cdr3_nt: TGCAGCGTTGGGAGTCCTGGAAACACCATATATTTT; cdr3_aa: CSVGSPGNTIYF
d_call: TRBD1; v_call: TRBV19; j_call: TRBJ2-3; clone_size: .; cdr3_nt: TGTGCCAGTTCCGAAGACAGGGGGCGGGATACGCAGTATTTT; cdr3_aa: CASSEDRGRDTQYF
d_call: TRBD2; v_call: TRBV4-2; j_call: TRBJ2-1; clone_size: .; cdr3_nt: TGTGCCAGCAGCCCAGGACTAGCGGGGGGCACGTTCTTC; cdr3_aa: CASSPGLAGGTFF
d_call: .; v_call: TRBV5-1; j_call: TRBJ2-1; clone_size: .; cdr3_nt: TGCGCCAGCAGCACAAGCCGGATCGGGGGTGAGCAGTTCTTC; cdr3_aa: CASSTSRIGGEQFF
d_call: .; v_call: TRBV2; j_call: TRBJ2-5; clone_size: .; cdr3_nt: TGTGCCAGCAAGAAGCGTCAAGAGACCCAGTACTTC; cdr3_aa: CASKKRQETQYF
d_call: .; v_call: TRBV27; j_call: TRBJ2-1; clone_size: .; cdr3_nt: TGTGCCAGCGGGCCCATTAACTTCTACAATGAGCAGTTCTTC; cdr3_aa: CASGPINFYNEQFF
d_call: .; v_call: TRBV19; j_call: TRBJ1-1; clone_size: once; cdr3_nt: TGTGCCAGTAGTGTTGACTCAGAGGGGGACACTGAAGCTTTCTTT; cdr3_aa: CASSVDSEGDTEAFF
d_call: TRBD1; v_call: TRBV11-3; j_call: TRBJ2-7; clone_size: .; cdr3_nt: TGTGCCAGCAGCTTAGGTTCTGGACAGGGATACGAGCAGTACTTC; cdr3_aa: CASSLGSGQGYEQYF
d_call: .; v_call: TRBV27; j_call: TRBJ2-5; clone_size: .; cdr3_nt: TGTGCCAGCGGTCCCGCCAGGTTAGAGACCCAGTACTTC; cdr3_aa: CASGPARLETQYF
d_call: TRBD2; v_call: TRBV5-6; j_call: TRBJ2-1; clone_size: .; cdr3_nt: TGTGCCAGCAGCTTTCTTAGGCTGAGCGGGGGTGATGAGCAGTTCTTC; cdr3_aa: CASSFLRLSGGDEQFF
d_call: TRBD2; v_call: TRBV7-8; j_call: TRBJ2-1; clone_size: .; cdr3_nt: TGTGCCAGCAGCCTAGCGGGGGGGCAGGGTGAGCAGTTCTTC; cdr3_aa: CASSLAGGQGEQFF
d_call: .; v_call: TRBV9; j_call: TRBJ1-1; clone_size: .; cdr3_nt: TGTGCCAGCAGCGTAGAGGGGGATGACACTGAAGCTTTCTTT; cdr3_aa: CASSVEGDDTEAFF
d_call: .; v_call: TRBV9; j_call: TRBJ1-2; clone_size: .; cdr3_nt: TGTGCCAGCAGCGTAGGACAGAAGAATGGCTACACCTTC; cdr3_aa: CASSVGQKNGYTF
d_call: TRBD2; v_call: TRBV5-4; j_call: TRBJ2-1; clone_size: .; cdr3_nt: TGTGCCAGCAGCTTGGGGCTAGCGGAGCACAATGAGCAGTTCTTC; cdr3_aa: CASSLGLAEHNEQFF
d_call: TRBD1; v_call: TRBV11-3; j_call: TRBJ2-6; clone_size: .; cdr3_nt: TGTGCCAGCAGCTTAGGGGACAGGGTTTCTGGGGCCAACGTCCTGACTTTC; cdr3_aa: CASSLGDRVSGANVLTF
d_call: TRBD1; v_call: TRBV30; j_call: TRBJ2-7; clone_size: few; cdr3_nt: TGTGCCTGGGGCTTAAGTCCCGGACAGGGGTCCCTCGAGCAGTACTTC; cdr3_aa: CAWGLSPGQGSLEQYF
d_call: .; v_call: TRBV10-1; j_call: TRBJ2-1; clone_size: .; cdr3_nt: TGCGCCAGCAGTGGAGACAATGAGCAGTTCTTC; cdr3_aa: CASSGDNEQFF